This is a list of T cell receptor beta chains from one sample in a study of T cells in Graves' hyperthyroidism and ophthalmopathy. One entry per CDR3 protein results from TCRdb running MiXCR on the multiplex PCR reads. The sample has around 370,000 distinct CDR3 sequences, about 18% seen once. Material: blood. The origin of the receptors is a man between 18 and 35 years old with Graves' ophthalmopathy. CDR3s include the opening cysteine and the closing phenylalanine or tryptophan. A D gene is named only where the DNA matches it firmly. A clone size is listed for some rows: how often the clone was seen (once, few, many), or a class if it is expanded.

D gene	J gene	V gene	clone size	CDR3 length	CDR3 DNA	CDR3 protein
TRBD2	TRBJ2-3	TRBV19	.	18	TGTGCCAGTAGTGCCAGCGGGGGGAGGAGTTCTAGCACAGATACGCAGTATTTT	CASSASGGRSSSTDTQYF
.	TRBJ2-5	TRBV28	many	19	TGTGCCAGCAGTCCCTACCCCGTTTTGGAAGACAGGCCCCAAGAGACCCAGTACTTC	CASSPYPVLEDRPQETQYF
.	TRBJ2-5	TRBV5-1	.	14	TGCGCCAGCAGCTTGGGTGGCGGGGAAGTGACCCAGTACTTC	CASSLGGGEVTQYF
.	TRBJ2-1	TRBV18	many	16	TGTGCCAGCTCACCACGGAGGCTAGACTCCTACAATGAGCAGTTCTTC	CASSPRRLDSYNEQFF
.	TRBJ2-7	TRBV24-1	few	14	TGTGCCACCAGTGATAGGAGAGAAACCTACGAGCAGTACTTC	CATSDRRETYEQYF
.	TRBJ2-1	TRBV18	few	13	TGTGCCAGCTCACCAGGGGGTTCCTACGAGCAGTTCTTC	CASSPGGSYEQFF
.	TRBJ1-6	TRBV18	few	13	TGTGCCAGCTCATCGTATGTGGGCTCACCCCTCCACTTT	CASSSYVGSPLHF
.	TRBJ2-7	TRBV3-1	many	12	TGTGCCAGCAGCCAACTGAATAACGAGCAGTACTTC	CASSQLNNEQYF
.	TRBJ1-5	TRBV12-3/TRBV12-4	many	14	TGTGCCAGCACCTTCGGGATGAGGGGGCAGCCCCAGCATTTT	CASTFGMRGQPQHF
TRBD1	TRBJ2-4	TRBV7-3	many	15	TGTGCCAGCAGGAATCAAGGACAGGGGAGAAACATTCAGTACTTC	CASRNQGQGRNIQYF
.	TRBJ2-7	TRBV7-6	many	14	TGTGCCAGCAGCTTAGCTATGAGCAGAAGCGAGCAGTACTTC	CASSLAMSRSEQYF
.	TRBJ2-7	TRBV27	many	13	TGTGCCAGCAGTAAAACAGGGAGCGACGAGCAGTACTTC	CASSKTGSDEQYF
.	TRBJ1-1	TRBV7-3	many	16	TGTGCCAGCAGTCCACGTGGAGCGACGGTGAACACTGAAGCTTTCTTT	CASSPRGATVNTEAFF
.	TRBJ1-1	TRBV9	.	12	TGTGCCAGCAGTCCCGGCCCAGGGCGAGCTTTCTTT	CASSPGPGRAFF
.	TRBJ2-5	TRBV28	many	16	TGTGCCAGCAGTTTCGGGGTCGGGGGGCCCCAAGAGACCCAGTACTTC	CASSFGVGGPQETQYF
.	TRBJ1-1	TRBV5-5	many	16	TGTGCCAGCAGCATTGCCCCCTTCGGAGGGGACACTGAAGCTTTCTTT	CASSIAPFGGDTEAFF
.	TRBJ1-2	TRBV27	few	14	TGTGCCAGCAGTGCCCAACCCGGGGGGCTTGGCTACACCTTC	CASSAQPGGLGYTF
.	TRBJ2-1	TRBV7-9	few	13	TGTGCCAGCAGCTTATTTACCTACAATGAGCAGTTCTTC	CASSLFTYNEQFF
.	TRBJ2-1	TRBV2	many	16	TGTGCCAGCACCCTGACGGCGGGGAGCTCCTACAATGAGCAGTTCTTC	CASTLTAGSSYNEQFF
.	TRBJ2-4	TRBV12-3/TRBV12-4	.	14	TGTGCCAGCACCCCCGGCGGGGGCCAAGGCATTCAGTACTTC	CASTPGGGQGIQYF
TRBD1	TRBJ1-6	TRBV20-1	many	13	TGCAGTGCCGCTACAGGGGACGGTTCACCCCTCCACTTT	CSAATGDGSPLHF
.	TRBJ2-7	TRBV12-3/TRBV12-4	many	14	TGTGCCAGCAGTTTAGAGTTCGGAGCTGACGAGCAGTACTTC	CASSLEFGADEQYF
.	TRBJ1-1	TRBV27	few	16	TGTGCCAGCAGTTTCCTCCCTCCGGGTAAGACCACTGAAGCTTTCTTT	CASSFLPPGKTTEAFF
.	TRBJ1-2	TRBV3-1	many	14	TGTGCCAGCAGCCAAGATTCGGGGGGCCGGGGCTACACCTTC	CASSQDSGGRGYTF
.	TRBJ2-3	TRBV2	many	14	TGTGCCAGCAGGGAAACCCGAAGCACAGATACGCAGTATTTT	CASRETRSTDTQYF
.	TRBJ1-3	TRBV12-3/TRBV12-4	many	13	TGTGCCAGCAGTTCCCAGGGCCGAAACACCATATATTTT	CASSSQGRNTIYF
.	TRBJ1-1	TRBV20-1	few	15	TGCAGTGCTAGAGTGACGCCCCCTGTGTGGACTGAAGCTTTCTTT	CSARVTPPVWTEAFF
TRBD2	TRBJ2-3	TRBV6-2/TRBV6-3	.	16	TGTGCCAGCAGTGGGACTAGCGGGGGCACCACAGATACGCAGTATTTT	CASSGTSGGTTDTQYF
TRBD2	TRBJ2-5	TRBV5-1	few	14	TGCGCCAGCAGCTCGCACCAGGGAGGGGAGACCCAGTACTTC	CASSSHQGGETQYF
.	TRBJ2-1	TRBV11-1	many	13	TGTGCCAGCAGCTTACCGGCCTACAATGAGCAGTTCTTC	CASSLPAYNEQFF
.	TRBJ1-5	TRBV7-9	few	15	TGTGCCAGCAGCTTAGGATCGGGTTTAGGCCAGCCCCAGCATTTT	CASSLGSGLGQPQHF
TRBD1	TRBJ2-5	TRBV7-2	few	16	TGTGCCAGCAGCTCCCCGGGACAGGGCGTCCAAGAGACCCAGTACTTC	CASSSPGQGVQETQYF
.	TRBJ2-3	TRBV6-1	.	14	TGTGCCAGCAGTCGGGGCCTTGGCACAGATACGCAGTATTTT	CASSRGLGTDTQYF
.	TRBJ1-5	TRBV5-1	many	15	TGCGCCAGCCTTCAGGGCAAGATGGCAAATCAGCCCCAGCATTTT	CASLQGKMANQPQHF
.	TRBJ1-5	TRBV7-9	many	13	TGTGCCAGCAGCCCCGGGGCGGGGCGACCCCAGCATTTT	CASSPGAGRPQHF
.	TRBJ2-7	TRBV19	.	16	TGTGCCAGTAGTATAGATGCGGGGACATTCTCCTACGAGCAGTACTTC	CASSIDAGTFSYEQYF
TRBD1	TRBJ2-1	TRBV9	.	14	TGTGCCAGCAGCGGAGATCCAACAGGGGGTGGGCAGTTCTTC	CASSGDPTGGGQFF
.	TRBJ2-3	TRBV6-1	many	11	TGTGCCAGCAACAGTGGAGATACGCAGTATTTT	CASNSGDTQYF
.	TRBJ1-5	TRBV28	.	12	TGTGCCAGCAGGGACGGATCTCAGCCCCAGCATTTT	CASRDGSQPQHF
.	TRBJ2-3	TRBV19	few	10	TGTGCCAGTAGCGGGGATACGCAGTATTTT	CASSGDTQYF
.	TRBJ1-5	TRBV5-8	.	16	TGTGCCAGCAGCTGGAGGTTGAGCAATAGCAATCAGCCCCAGCATTTT	CASSWRLSNSNQPQHF
TRBD1	TRBJ2-1	TRBV19	.	15	TGTGCCAGTAGGTCACGACAGGGCTCCTACAATGAGCAGTTCTTC	CASRSRQGSYNEQFF
.	TRBJ1-4	TRBV7-9	many	16	TGTGCCAGCAGCTTAGGCTCAGTTAATACTAATGAAAAACTGTTTTTT	CASSLGSVNTNEKLFF
TRBD2	TRBJ2-2	TRBV6-4	few	15	TGTGCCAGCAGAGCTAGCGGGTGGAACACCGGGGAGCTGTTTTTT	CASRASGWNTGELFF
TRBD2	TRBJ2-7	TRBV18	many	15	TGTGCCAGCTCACCTCGACTAGCGCAAACCTACGAGCAGTACTTC	CASSPRLAQTYEQYF
.	TRBJ1-5	TRBV10-2	few	15	TGCGCCAGCAGCGCAGTGAGGGATGGCAATCAGCCCCAGCATTTT	CASSAVRDGNQPQHF
.	TRBJ2-7	TRBV4-1	.	13	TGCGCCAGCAGCCAAGTATCAGGACCCGAGCAGTACTTC	CASSQVSGPEQYF
.	TRBJ1-1	TRBV7-3	.	16	TGTGCCAGCAGCCCCCTCGGGGGGGAGGGGGGGTCTGAAGCTTTCTTT	CASSPLGGEGGSEAFF
.	TRBJ1-2	TRBV20-1	few	13	TGCAGTGCTCTAGAGGTCCGGGGCCGAGGCTACACCTTC	CSALEVRGRGYTF
.	TRBJ1-1	TRBV6-1	many	16	TGTGCCAGCAGTTTACAGGGTATGTTAGGTGACACTGAAGCTTTCTTT	CASSLQGMLGDTEAFF
.	TRBJ1-2	TRBV7-9	many	16	TGTGCCAGCAGCTTAGTTGGAGGCCAACACAACTATGGCTACACCTTC	CASSLVGGQHNYGYTF
TRBD1	TRBJ2-1	TRBV5-1	many	15	TGCGCCAGCAGCTCGGGACAGGGCTACTACAATGAGCAGTTCTTC	CASSSGQGYYNEQFF
.	TRBJ2-3	TRBV7-9	many	12	TGTGCCAGCAGCCAAGGGCCAGATACGCAGTATTTT	CASSQGPDTQYF
.	TRBJ2-5	TRBV18	.	16	TGTGCCAGCTCACCACCGGAGCGGCCGCCCCAAGAGACCCAGTACTTC	CASSPPERPPQETQYF
.	TRBJ2-1	TRBV2	many	15	TGTGCCAGCAGTGTCCTAGAGATGAACTACAATGAGCAGTTCTTC	CASSVLEMNYNEQFF
.	TRBJ1-2	TRBV12-3/TRBV12-4	many	13	TGTGCCAGCAGTTTAAACAGGGTTTATGGCTACACCTTC	CASSLNRVYGYTF
.	TRBJ2-3	TRBV19	.	17	TGTGCCAGTAGTGCCGCTCGGATAGAGCGCGGCACAGATACGCAGTATTTT	CASSAARIERGTDTQYF
TRBD2	TRBJ2-7	TRBV5-1	many	14	TGCGCCAGCAGCTTGGTGGCTAGCGGGGACGAGCAGTACTTC	CASSLVASGDEQYF
.	TRBJ1-4	TRBV6-1	many	14	TGTGCCAGCAGTTTTGAAGCAACTAATGAAAAACTGTTTTTT	CASSFEATNEKLFF
TRBD1	TRBJ1-2	TRBV13	.	15	TGTGCCAGCAGCTTCCCGGGACAGGGTGTTTATGGCTACACCTTC	CASSFPGQGVYGYTF